The T cell receptor beta chain under discussion was sequenced for a study of CD8 T cells in ankylosing spondylitis. J was trimmed by 3 bases and V by 1 base; bases with no gene match: 7. Germline loops: CDR1 SGHDT, CDR2 YYEEEE. The CDR3 is 16 residues long. Points from the study as a whole: Earlier work had already found some motif variants in reactive arthritis synovial fluid and blood. Clones tied to disease were said to be significantly enriched in matched ankylosing spondylitis synovial fluid.

As to this clonotype: Its antigen is still unknown.

Quantitative 5'-RACE was performed with molecular barcodes, and it yielded the TCR beta libraries. In TCRdb, the 5' RACE reads were re-called with MiXCR into one record per CDR3 protein. The data show approximately 150,000 distinct CDR3 sequences, with under 55% seen just once and about 15% held by the top ten. This TCR was recovered from a male donor with ankylosing spondylitis. Input material: synovial fluid, either unsorted or a sorted T cell fraction (not recorded which). This chain joins TRBV5-6 and TRBJ2-1, with 7 bases lining up with TRBD2. The DNA for the CDR3 is TGTGCCAGCAGCTTGCTCTGGGCTAGCGGCTACAATGAGCAGTTCTTC. This gives the protein CASSLLWASGYNEQFF. The full variable domain, completed using reference TRBV5-6 and TRBJ2-1, is DAGVTQSPTHLIKTRGQQVTLRCSPKSGHDTVSWYQQALGQGPQFIFQYYEEEERQRGNFPDRFSGHQFPNYSSELNVNALLLGDSALYLCASSLLWASGYNEQFFGPGTRLTVL.